These 13 T cell receptor beta chains share one sample of origin, sequenced in a study of beta chain features in type 1 diabetes. Overall study findings and caveats: Shorter TCRB CDR3s, moderately but significantly so, were found in Type 1 diabetes patients in all four CD4+ subsets.

Antigens for these TCRs are unknown. The authors reverse transcribed all of the isolated RNA, so sequencing captured expressed TCRB transcripts. Libraries were prepared by immunoSEQ multiplex PCR; TCRdb keeps only in-frame clonotypes and omits some of them. This repertoire shows some 350,000 clones, 8.5% to 10% found once; its top ten account for around 0.66%. Sequencing was carried out using central memory CD4+ T cells from blood. The receptors stem from a man aged 30 to 39 with type 1 diabetes.

The J gene is TRBJ2-6, the V gene TRBV27; no definite D call. Trimming removed 2 bases at V and 3 bases at J, with 5 bases between. The CDR3 runs to 14 residues. Germline values: CDR1 MNHEY, CDR2 SMNVEV (reference sequence). The CDR3 DNA follows: TGTGCCAGCAGTTTAGTGGGTGGGGCCAACGTCCTGACTTTC. Translating it yields CASSLVGGANVLTF.

Worth noting for this clone: One base separates it from a far larger clone, so it is likely a read error. The V and J genes are TRBV6-5 and TRBJ2-7, with a possible D match to TRBD2 (5 bases). V shed 5 bases and J shed 4 bases, with 12 bases lying between them. Germline lookup yields CDR1 MNHEY and CDR2 SVGAGI. There are 13 residues in the CDR3. The CDR3 DNA reads as TGTGCCAGCAGTGAGGTCGGAGGATACGAGCAGTACTTC. Translated: CASSEVGGYEQYF.

This clone was recorded a few times. Other DNA sequences in the same sample also yield this CDR3. The chain is built from TRBV5-1 and TRBJ2-2; possible D gene TRBD2, 6 bases. Germline CDR1 is SGHRS and CDR2 is YFSETQ. The CDR3 consists of 14 residues. Trimming left V 0 bases short and J 4 bases short, with 7 bases between. The CDR3 DNA is TGCGCCAGCAGCTTGGGCGGGATCACCGGGGAGCTGTTTTTT. It specifies CASSLGGITGELFF.

This rearrangement joins TRBV5-1 to TRBJ2-7, with TRBD2 identical over 10 bases. The V gene's germline CDR1 is SGHRS and CDR2 YFSETQ. CDR3 length: 14 amino acids. The ends lost 4 bases at V and 4 bases at J; junction bases unmatched: 5. The CDR3 reads CASSPLTSGYEQYF. The CDR3 DNA follows: TGCGCCAGCAGCCCCTTGACTAGCGGGTACGAGCAGTACTTC.

V usage is TRBV7-2 and J usage is TRBJ2-5; 7 bases line up with TRBD2. This CDR3 is 16 amino acids long. The trim removed 3 bases at V and 5 bases at J, leaving 12 bases unmatched. Looked up from germline, CDR1 is SGHTA and CDR2 is FQGNSA. The CDR3 loop reads CASSFREEAGGETQYF. The CDR3 nucleotides read TGTGCCAGCAGCTTTCGTGAGGAGGCCGGGGGGGAGACCCAGTACTTC.

This clone was seen many times. The chain recombines TRBV14 with TRBJ2-7; D remains ambiguous. The V gene lost 0 bases and the J gene lost 7 bases, with 10 bases spanning the gap. The CDR3 is 13 residues long. Germline V gene data show CDR1 as SGHDN and CDR2 as FVKESK. This CDR3 reads CASSQDGRWEQYF. CDR3 sequence (DNA): TGTGCCAGCAGCCAAGATGGTCGGTGGGAGCAGTACTTC.

This clone was detected a few times. The CDR3, as DNA: TGTGCCAGCAGTTTCTCCAGGGAAGAGACCCAGTACTTC. Translating it yields CASSFSREETQYF. The chain recombines TRBV6-1 with TRBJ2-5, with D maybe TRBD1 (5 bases). The CDR3 has 13 residues. Germline V gives CDR1 MNHNS, CDR2 SASEGT. V was pared by 5 bases and J by 3 bases, with 10 bases between.

This clone was detected only a few times. The rearrangement uses TRBV11-2 and TRBJ1-2; D is unclear. This CDR3 spans 13 amino acids. CDR1 and CDR2 (germline): SGHAT, FQNNGV. V lost 0 bases and J lost 13, with 15 bases in between. CDR3 protein: CASSLENSQAGTF. The CDR3 region has the DNA TGTGCCAGCAGCTTAGAAAACAGCCAGGCGGGCACCTTC. The whole variable domain, filled in from reference TRBV11-2 and TRBJ1-2, reads EAGVAQSPRYKIIEKRQSVAFWCNPISGHATLYWYQQILGQGPKLLIQFQNNGVVDDSQLPKDRFSAERLKGVDSTLKIQPAKLEDSAVYLCASSLENSQAGTFGSGTRLTVV.

This clone has a handful of counts. This chain connects TRBV7-9 to TRBJ2-3; D is ambiguous. CDR1 SEHNR and CDR2 FQNEAQ come from the germline V gene (reference sequence). V was clipped by 1 base and J by 4 bases, with 12 bases between them. The CDR3 covers 15 residues. The CDR3 DNA reads TGTGCCAGCAGCTTAGAGGGTTTTGCGTCAGATACGCAGTATTTT. Translation: CASSLEGFASDTQYF.

This clone was detected a few times. The V gene is TRBV4-1, the J gene TRBJ1-1; D is unresolved. V lost 6 bases and J lost 4, with 15 bases in between. Germline lookup yields CDR1 MGHRA and CDR2 YSYEKL. The CDR3 is made up of 14 amino acids. In DNA form, the CDR3 reads TGCGCCAGCAGGGGGATTCTAAAGGGCACTGAAGCTTTCTTT. Translating gives CASRGILKGTEAFF.

This clone has ten or more counts. The rearrangement links TRBV7-2 to TRBJ2-5; D might be TRBD1 (5 bases). Deletions cut 2 bases from V and 1 base from J, with 8 bases between. Germline values: CDR1 SGHTA, CDR2 FQGNSA. CDR3 length equals 14 residues. In nucleotides, the CDR3 is TGTGCCAGCAGCTTAACGACAGTCCAAGAGACCCAGTACTTC. This translates into CASSLTTVQETQYF.

This clone was seen repeatedly, ten times or more. CDR3 DNA sequence: TGTGCCAGCAGTAGGCTAGCGGGAGCCTACGAGCAGTACTTC. This translates into CASSRLAGAYEQYF. The chain uses TRBV28 and TRBJ2-7; 10 bases agree with TRBD2. Germline assignment: CDR1 MDHEN and CDR2 SYDVKM. After removal of 5 bases from V and 2 bases from J, the junction contained 3 bases not matched to a gene. This CDR3 is built from 14 residues.

This clone was counted only a few times. This rearrangement joins TRBV5-5 to TRBJ1-5; D perhaps matches TRBD1 (6 bases). CDR1 SGHKS and CDR2 YYEKEE come from the germline V gene (reference sequence). Deletions cut 2 bases from V and 2 bases from J, with 14 bases between. The CDR3 has 16 amino acids. Here the CDR3 DNA reads TGTGCCAGCAGCTTAAACCCGACAGGCCGCAATCAGCCCCAGCATTTT. This encodes CASSLNPTGRNQPQHF.